These T cell receptor beta chains were read from a single sample in a study of cytomegalovirus exposure and HLA in healthy donors. Sequencing used immunoSEQ multiplex PCR; TCRdb keeps in-frame clones, though not all of them. This sample has 85,000 to 100,000 clones; about 80% occur once, and the top ten carry 3% to 4%. Sequencing was carried out using PBMCs. The receptors were gathered from a male donor in good health and CMV-seropositive. Each CDR3 is given with its conserved first and last residue. The order of the fields is clone size, V gene, J gene, D gene, CDR3 protein, CDR3 DNA. D genes are given only for firm matches. Only part of the rows carry a size: once, few, many, or a class if the clone is expanded.

clone size: NA; V gene: TRBV7-9; J gene: TRBJ1-5; D gene: NA; CDR3 protein: CASSLGGGDQQPQHF; CDR3 DNA: TGTGCCAGCAGCTTGGGGGGGGGCGACCAGCAGCCCCAGCATTTT
clone size: once; V gene: TRBV7-9; J gene: TRBJ2-5; D gene: NA; CDR3 protein: CASSSYRGQETQYF; CDR3 DNA: TGTGCCAGCAGTTCTTATCGCGGGCAAGAGACCCAGTACTTC
clone size: NA; V gene: TRBV19; J gene: TRBJ2-5; D gene: TRBD2; CDR3 protein: CASSRGLAGVFRNF; CDR3 DNA: TGTGCCAGTAGTAGGGGACTAGCGGGAGTATTCAGGAACTTC
clone size: NA; V gene: TRBV18; J gene: TRBJ1-1; D gene: NA; CDR3 protein: CASSPSLTSNTEAFF; CDR3 DNA: TGTGCCAGCTCACCCTCCCTGACATCGAACACTGAAGCTTTCTTT
clone size: NA; V gene: TRBV4-3; J gene: TRBJ2-4; D gene: NA; CDR3 protein: CASSQRTELNIQYF; CDR3 DNA: TGCGCCAGCAGCCAAAGGACAGAATTAAACATTCAGTACTTC
clone size: few; V gene: TRBV27; J gene: TRBJ2-5; D gene: NA; CDR3 protein: CASSLFSGQSQETQYF; CDR3 DNA: TGTGCCAGCAGTTTATTTTCTGGACAGAGCCAAGAGACCCAGTACTTC
clone size: NA; V gene: TRBV5-1; J gene: TRBJ1-1; D gene: TRBD1; CDR3 protein: CASSSSPDRSTEAFF; CDR3 DNA: TGCGCCAGCAGCAGTAGTCCGGACAGGAGCACTGAAGCTTTCTTT
clone size: NA; V gene: TRBV5-4; J gene: TRBJ1-1; D gene: TRBD1; CDR3 protein: CASILQGAGEAFF; CDR3 DNA: TGTGCCAGCATCCTACAGGGGGCCGGGGAAGCTTTCTTT
clone size: NA; V gene: TRBV27; J gene: TRBJ1-6; D gene: TRBD1; CDR3 protein: CASSSRTGNNYNSPLHF; CDR3 DNA: TGTGCCAGCAGTTCCCGGACAGGGAATAACTATAATTCACCCCTCCACTTT
clone size: NA; V gene: TRBV29-1; J gene: TRBJ1-1; D gene: TRBD1; CDR3 protein: CSGAGQGTTLNTEAFF; CDR3 DNA: TGCAGCGGAGCGGGACAGGGTACAACTCTGAACACTGAAGCTTTCTTT
clone size: NA; V gene: TRBV5-1; J gene: TRBJ1-4; D gene: NA; CDR3 protein: CASSLSGEYNEKLFF; CDR3 DNA: TGCGCCAGCAGCCTAAGCGGGGAGTATAATGAAAAACTGTTTTTT
clone size: NA; V gene: TRBV6-5; J gene: TRBJ2-5; D gene: TRBD2; CDR3 protein: CASSAGRGGETQYF; CDR3 DNA: TGTGCCAGCAGCGCGGGACGGGGGGGGGAGACCCAGTACTTC
clone size: few; V gene: TRBV29-1; J gene: TRBJ1-1; D gene: NA; CDR3 protein: CSVDRLTGAVFF; CDR3 DNA: TGCAGCGTTGATCGGCTGACAGGCGCTGTCTTCTTT
clone size: NA; V gene: TRBV7-9; J gene: TRBJ1-6; D gene: NA; CDR3 protein: CASSLRAEGDNSPLHF; CDR3 DNA: TGTGCCAGCAGCTTACGGGCAGAAGGGGATAATTCACCCCTCCACTTT
clone size: NA; V gene: TRBV7-2; J gene: TRBJ1-1; D gene: NA; CDR3 protein: CASSPGTSLWGTEAFF; CDR3 DNA: TGTGCCAGCAGCCCCGGGACATCCCTCTGGGGCACTGAAGCTTTCTTT
clone size: NA; V gene: TRBV27; J gene: TRBJ1-4; D gene: TRBD1; CDR3 protein: CASSLFGTAEKLFF; CDR3 DNA: TGTGCCAGCAGTCTATTTGGGACAGCAGAAAAACTGTTTTTT
clone size: once; V gene: TRBV5-8; J gene: TRBJ1-4; D gene: TRBD1; CDR3 protein: CASSSGQGAREKLFF; CDR3 DNA: TGTGCCAGCAGCTCGGGGCAGGGGGCGCGGGAAAAACTGTTTTTT
clone size: NA; V gene: TRBV12-5; J gene: TRBJ1-5; D gene: TRBD1; CDR3 protein: CASGLADGTDNQPQHF; CDR3 DNA: TGTGCTAGTGGTTTGGCTGACGGGACAGATAATCAGCCCCAGCATTTT
clone size: NA; V gene: TRBV6-4; J gene: TRBJ2-2; D gene: NA; CDR3 protein: CASSDSLSRLFF; CDR3 DNA: TGTGCCAGCAGTGACTCCCTAAGTCGTCTGTTTTTT
clone size: NA; V gene: TRBV4-2; J gene: TRBJ1-2; D gene: NA; CDR3 protein: CASSQEGGNYGYTF; CDR3 DNA: TGTGCCAGCAGCCAAGAGGGAGGCAACTATGGCTACACCTTC
clone size: NA; V gene: TRBV29-1; J gene: TRBJ2-3; D gene: TRBD1; CDR3 protein: CSARTGDTDTQYF; CDR3 DNA: TGCAGCGCCCGGACAGGGGATACAGATACGCAGTATTTT
clone size: NA; V gene: TRBV5-1; J gene: TRBJ2-1; D gene: NA; CDR3 protein: CASSTTGYEQFF; CDR3 DNA: TGCGCCAGCAGCACCACAGGGTATGAGCAGTTCTTC
clone size: NA; V gene: TRBV12-5; J gene: TRBJ1-4; D gene: NA; CDR3 protein: CASGYDKELQGNEKLFF; CDR3 DNA: TGTGCTAGTGGTTACGACAAGGAATTGCAGGGTAATGAAAAACTGTTTTTT
clone size: NA; V gene: TRBV19; J gene: TRBJ1-3; D gene: NA; CDR3 protein: CASSILSGNTIYF; CDR3 DNA: TGTGCCAGTAGTATACTGTCTGGAAACACCATATATTTT
clone size: NA; V gene: TRBV30; J gene: TRBJ1-1; D gene: NA; CDR3 protein: CAWGDRNTEAFF; CDR3 DNA: TGTGCCTGGGGTGACAGGAACACTGAAGCTTTCTTT
clone size: NA; V gene: TRBV14; J gene: TRBJ2-3; D gene: NA; CDR3 protein: CASSPFSGGFSTDTQYF; CDR3 DNA: TGTGCCAGCAGCCCCTTTTCGGGGGGCTTCAGCACAGATACGCAGTATTTT
clone size: NA; V gene: TRBV5-1; J gene: TRBJ2-7; D gene: TRBD1; CDR3 protein: CASSLARGPYEQYF; CDR3 DNA: TGCGCCAGCAGCTTGGCCAGGGGGCCCTACGAGCAGTACTTC
clone size: few; V gene: TRBV4-3; J gene: TRBJ1-1; D gene: NA; CDR3 protein: CASSQGLGRLNTEAFF; CDR3 DNA: TGCGCCAGCAGCCAAGGTTTGGGCAGACTGAACACTGAAGCTTTCTTT
clone size: NA; V gene: TRBV18; J gene: TRBJ2-5; D gene: NA; CDR3 protein: CASSPVVSQETQYF; CDR3 DNA: TGTGCCAGCTCACCGGTAGTATCTCAAGAGACCCAGTACTTC
clone size: NA; V gene: TRBV27; J gene: TRBJ1-4; D gene: NA; CDR3 protein: CASGFQGRSNEKLFF; CDR3 DNA: TGTGCCAGCGGTTTTCAGGGAAGGTCTAATGAAAAACTGTTTTTT
clone size: NA; V gene: TRBV2; J gene: TRBJ2-5; D gene: NA; CDR3 protein: CASARDYGGGETQYF; CDR3 DNA: TGTGCCAGCGCCCGGGACTATGGGGGGGGCGAGACCCAGTACTTC
clone size: NA; V gene: TRBV6-6; J gene: TRBJ1-2; D gene: NA; CDR3 protein: CASSYGGNYGYTF; CDR3 DNA: TGTGCCAGCAGTTACGGGGGGAACTATGGCTACACCTTC
clone size: NA; V gene: TRBV9; J gene: TRBJ2-7; D gene: TRBD1; CDR3 protein: CASSVSGGASYEQYF; CDR3 DNA: TGTGCCAGCAGCGTTTCAGGGGGCGCCTCCTACGAGCAGTACTTC
clone size: NA; V gene: TRBV2; J gene: TRBJ2-1; D gene: TRBD1; CDR3 protein: CASTPGQSYNEQFF; CDR3 DNA: TGTGCCAGCACCCCGGGACAGTCCTACAATGAGCAGTTCTTC
clone size: NA; V gene: TRBV6-1; J gene: TRBJ2-7; D gene: NA; CDR3 protein: CASSALSEQYF; CDR3 DNA: TGTGCCAGCAGTGCACTAAGCGAGCAGTACTTC
clone size: NA; V gene: TRBV18; J gene: TRBJ2-5; D gene: TRBD2; CDR3 protein: CASSPLPLAFQETQYF; CDR3 DNA: TGTGCCAGCTCACCACTTCCACTAGCGTTCCAAGAGACCCAGTACTTC
clone size: NA; V gene: TRBV7-3; J gene: TRBJ2-1; D gene: NA; CDR3 protein: CASSPTGTLGNEQFF; CDR3 DNA: TGTGCCAGCAGCCCCACAGGGACGCTAGGGAATGAGCAGTTCTTC
clone size: NA; V gene: TRBV6-5; J gene: TRBJ2-2; D gene: TRBD2; CDR3 protein: CASSYPTSGFGELFF; CDR3 DNA: TGTGCCAGCAGTTACCCTACTAGCGGGTTCGGGGAGCTGTTTTTT
clone size: once; V gene: TRBV4-1; J gene: TRBJ2-3; D gene: NA; CDR3 protein: CASSQPPPDTQYF; CDR3 DNA: TGCGCCAGCAGCCAACCCCCTCCAGATACGCAGTATTTT
clone size: NA; V gene: TRBV5-1; J gene: TRBJ2-5; D gene: TRBD1; CDR3 protein: CASSLQGAQETQYF; CDR3 DNA: TGCGCCAGCTCCCTCCAGGGGGCACAAGAGACCCAGTACTTC
clone size: NA; V gene: TRBV18; J gene: TRBJ2-1; D gene: NA; CDR3 protein: CASSPDRGSYNEQFF; CDR3 DNA: TGTGCCAGCTCACCGGACCGGGGAAGCTACAATGAGCAGTTCTTC
clone size: NA; V gene: TRBV30; J gene: TRBJ2-7; D gene: NA; CDR3 protein: CAWRDSSSSYEQYF; CDR3 DNA: TGTGCCTGGAGGGACAGCTCTAGCTCCTACGAGCAGTACTTC
clone size: few; V gene: TRBV6-1; J gene: TRBJ2-7; D gene: NA; CDR3 protein: CASTRNRRSEQYF; CDR3 DNA: TGTGCCAGCACCCGGAACAGACGTAGCGAGCAGTACTTC
clone size: NA; V gene: TRBV6-1; J gene: TRBJ2-1; D gene: NA; CDR3 protein: CASSEGWASNEQFF; CDR3 DNA: TGTGCCAGCAGTGAAGGGTGGGCATCCAATGAGCAGTTCTTC
clone size: NA; V gene: TRBV7-8; J gene: TRBJ1-1; D gene: NA; CDR3 protein: CASSLSAGMNTEAFF; CDR3 DNA: TGTGCCAGCAGCTTATCGGCGGGAATGAACACTGAAGCTTTCTTT
clone size: NA; V gene: TRBV5-6; J gene: TRBJ2-7; D gene: TRBD2; CDR3 protein: CASGFGTSGGYEQYF; CDR3 DNA: TGTGCCAGCGGCTTTGGGACTAGCGGGGGTTACGAGCAGTACTTC
clone size: NA; V gene: TRBV27; J gene: TRBJ2-7; D gene: NA; CDR3 protein: CASSKQSSYEQYF; CDR3 DNA: TGTGCCAGCAGTAAACAGAGCTCCTACGAGCAGTACTTC
clone size: NA; V gene: TRBV5-1; J gene: TRBJ2-7; D gene: TRBD1; CDR3 protein: CASSEKPGQGAREQYF; CDR3 DNA: TGCGCCAGCAGCGAAAAACCGGGACAGGGGGCACGGGAGCAGTACTTC
clone size: NA; V gene: TRBV6-6; J gene: TRBJ1-6; D gene: NA; CDR3 protein: CASRTATNSPLHF; CDR3 DNA: TGTGCCAGCAGGACAGCAACTAATTCACCCCTCCACTTT
clone size: NA; V gene: TRBV6-5; J gene: TRBJ2-5; D gene: NA; CDR3 protein: CASTEPGRGETQYF; CDR3 DNA: TGTGCCAGCACCGAACCCGGGAGAGGAGAGACCCAGTACTTC
clone size: NA; V gene: TRBV9; J gene: TRBJ2-4; D gene: TRBD1; CDR3 protein: CASSVGDRGIGNKNIQYF; CDR3 DNA: TGTGCCAGCAGCGTAGGGGACAGGGGAATCGGGAACAAAAACATTCAGTACTTC
clone size: NA; V gene: TRBV7-9; J gene: TRBJ1-1; D gene: NA; CDR3 protein: CASSLVGGRDTEAFF; CDR3 DNA: TGTGCCAGCAGCTTAGTGGGGGGGCGGGACACTGAAGCTTTCTTT
clone size: NA; V gene: TRBV27; J gene: TRBJ1-5; D gene: TRBD1; CDR3 protein: CASSSGQGEQPQHF; CDR3 DNA: TGTGCCAGCAGTTCGGGACAGGGAGAGCAGCCCCAGCATTTT
clone size: NA; V gene: TRBV5-1; J gene: TRBJ2-1; D gene: NA; CDR3 protein: CASTQSYNEQFF; CDR3 DNA: TGCGCCAGCACACAATCCTACAATGAGCAGTTCTTC